Below, 12 T cell receptor beta chains from the same sample are listed, as sequenced in a study of blood T cell repertoires in COVID-19 (TCRdb year 2020). The library was built by means of the immunoSEQ multiplex PCR assay. TCRdb provides this immuneACCESS table in a form limited to in-frame rearrangements. Some clones are lacking; in checked studies, under half of them reflect an unresolved V gene, and why the rest are absent is not known. This sample has roughly 70,000 clones in its table, and around nine tenths of those were observed once. The top ten clones comprise about 7% of the sample. Sequencing was done on a sample of peripheral blood. These receptors were collected from a human donor in a cohort sampled during active COVID-19.

V and J are TRBV7-9 and TRBJ1-2; possibly TRBD1 for D (6 bases). Germline values: CDR1 SEHNR, CDR2 FQNEAQ (reference sequence). The V and J ends lost 5 bases and 3 bases respectively, with 16 bases between them. This CDR3 has 15 residues. The CDR3 loop reads CASSPGGSTDYGYTF. CDR3 nucleotides: TGTGCCAGCAGCCCGGGGGGCAGTACCGACTATGGCTACACCTTC.

This rearrangement joins TRBV24-1 to TRBJ2-1, with TRBD2 matching 12 bases. There are 16 residues in the CDR3. V was clipped by 5 bases and J by 7 bases; unmatched bases: 8. Germline values: CDR1 KGHDR, CDR2 SFDVKD. The CDR3 DNA follows: TGTGCCACCAGTGCTACGACTAGCGGGGGACGTAATGAGCAGTTCTTC. Its translation: CATSATTSGGRNEQFF.

The rearrangement uses TRBV10-1 and TRBJ1-4; TRBD1 might be the D (6 bases). Per germline, CDR1 WNHNN and CDR2 SYGVQD (reference sequence). Trimming pared 5 bases from V and 1 base from J, leaving 11 bases between. This CDR3 region has 15 residues. The CDR3 DNA reads as TGCGCCAGCAGTAACAGGGAATTAACTAATGAAAAACTGTTTTTT. Translated: CASSNRELTNEKLFF.

This rearrangement joins TRBV12-3 or TRBV12-4 to TRBJ2-7, with D possibly being TRBD1 (7 bases). Trimming took off 6 bases at V and 9 bases at J, with 12 bases between the two ends. The CDR3 consists of 11 residues. CDR3 sequence (DNA): TGTGCCAGCAGCGGAGGGGGCCCGCAGTACTTC. It codes for CASSGGGPQYF.

The table lists this clone with a few counts. The rearrangement links TRBV18 to TRBJ2-1; 7 nucleotides line up with TRBD2. The germline gives CDR1 KGHSH, CDR2 LQKENI. The V and J ends lost 3 bases and 6 bases, in that order; junction bases with no gene match: 5. This CDR3 has 14 amino acids. CDR3 residues: CASSPRREGNEQFF. CDR3 DNA sequence: TGTGCCAGCTCACCCCGGAGGGAGGGCAATGAGCAGTTCTTC.

The sample holds one count of this clone. The chain carries TRBV2 and TRBJ1-5; TRBD1 might be the D (5 bases). Per the germline V gene, CDR1 is SNHLY and CDR2 is FYNNEI. This CDR3 is built from 17 residues. Trimming removed 1 base from V and 6 bases from J, with 19 bases in between. CDR3 loop: CASSEGTLSRASQPQHF. CDR3 nucleotide sequence: TGTGCCAGCAGTGAAGGTACCCTCTCCAGGGCCTCTCAGCCCCAGCATTTT.

The rearrangement joins TRBV6-5 to TRBJ1-1, with unresolved D. V lost 7 bases and J lost 0, with 12 bases in between. CDR1 and CDR2 from the germline V gene are MNHEY and SVGAGI. The CDR3 has 14 amino acids. The CDR3 DNA sequence: TGTGCCAGCACTCCCGGGAACCTGAACACTGAAGCTTTCTTT. It codes for CASTPGNLNTEAFF.

The gene calls are TRBV7-2 and TRBJ1-3; D unclear. The germline V and J ends were trimmed by 3 bases and 0 bases, with 15 bases remaining between them. CDR1 is SGHTA and CDR2 is FQGNSA in the germline V gene. The CDR3 has 17 amino acids. CDR3 amino acids: CASSLFGGSSSGNTIYF. CDR3 DNA sequence: TGTGCCAGCAGCTTGTTCGGCGGCAGCAGCTCTGGAAACACCATATATTTT.

The CDR3 nucleotides read TGTGCCAGCAGCTTAGAACGGGCGGGGGGGGAAGATACGCAGTATTTT. As protein: CASSLERAGGEDTQYF. The chain employs TRBV7-2 and TRBJ2-3; 9 positions agree with TRBD2. The CDR3 runs 16 residues. The germline V gene has CDR1 SGHTA and CDR2 FQGNSA. The V gene end was trimmed by 1 base and the J gene end by 5 bases; junction bases not matched to a gene: 7.

The J gene is TRBJ1-1, the V gene TRBV27; 7 bases match TRBD1. Germline trimming cut 3 bases from V and 4 bases from J; bases unmatched to any gene: 2. The CDR3 is 13 residues long. The germline V gene encodes CDR1 MNHEY and CDR2 SMNVEV (reference sequence). The CDR3 DNA reads TGTGCCAGCAGTTTGGGACAGTCCACTGAAGCTTTCTTT. Protein sequence: CASSLGQSTEAFF.

Only one count was recorded for this clone. The chain links TRBV4-1 to TRBJ1-3, with D perhaps matching TRBD1 (5 bases). Germline V gene sequence: CDR1 MGHRA, CDR2 YSYEKL. Trimming shortened V by 0 bases and J by 4 bases, and 10 bases separated the two germline ends. The CDR3 contains 15 residues. CDR3 coding DNA: TGCGCCAGCAGCCAAGATCCAGGGTCGGGAAACACCATATATTTT. Its protein product is CASSQDPGSGNTIYF.

The CDR3 spells CASGGTHNEQFF. CDR3 in DNA: TGTGCCAGCGGGGGCACGCACAATGAGCAGTTCTTC. V is TRBV11-3 and J is TRBJ2-1, with TRBD1 as a possible D gene (6 bases). Trimming left V 8 bases short and J 5 bases short, with 10 bases between. The CDR3 contains 12 residues. Per germline, CDR1 SGHNT and CDR2 YENEEA.